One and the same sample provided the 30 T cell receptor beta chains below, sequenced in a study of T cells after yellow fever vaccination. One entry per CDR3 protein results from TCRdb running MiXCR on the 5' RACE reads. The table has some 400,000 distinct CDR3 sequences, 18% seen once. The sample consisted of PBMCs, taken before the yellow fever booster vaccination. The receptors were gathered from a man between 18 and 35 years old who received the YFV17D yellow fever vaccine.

CDR3 sequence: CASSLTTGGSGELFF. CDR3 sequence (DNA): TGCGCCAGCAGCTTGACGACAGGGGGTTCCGGGGAGCTGTTTTTT. This chain connects TRBV5-1 to TRBJ2-2; 9 nucleotides align to TRBD1. This CDR3 has 15 amino acids. Germline V gives CDR1 SGHRS, CDR2 YFSETQ. J gave up 6 bases and V 1 base, and 4 bases lay outside the gene matches. Drawing the rest from reference TRBV5-1 and TRBJ2-2, the complete variable domain is KAGVTQTPRYLIKTRGQQVTLSCSPISGHRSVSWYQQTPGQGLQFLFEYFSETQRNKGNFPGRFSGRQFSNSRSEMNVSTLELGDSALYLCASSLTTGGSGELFFGEGSRLTVL.

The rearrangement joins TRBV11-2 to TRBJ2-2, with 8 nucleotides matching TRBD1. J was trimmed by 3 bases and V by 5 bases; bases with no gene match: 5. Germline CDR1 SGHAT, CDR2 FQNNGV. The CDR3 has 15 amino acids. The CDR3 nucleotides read TGTGCCAGCAGCGCGGACAGGGCCTACACCGGGGAGCTGTTTTTT. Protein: CASSADRAYTGELFF.

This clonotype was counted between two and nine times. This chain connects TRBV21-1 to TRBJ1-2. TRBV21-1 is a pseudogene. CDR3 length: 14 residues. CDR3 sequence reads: CASSKEAGNYGYTF. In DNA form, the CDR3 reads TGTGCCAGCAGCAAAGAGGCGGGCAACTATGGCTACACCTTC.

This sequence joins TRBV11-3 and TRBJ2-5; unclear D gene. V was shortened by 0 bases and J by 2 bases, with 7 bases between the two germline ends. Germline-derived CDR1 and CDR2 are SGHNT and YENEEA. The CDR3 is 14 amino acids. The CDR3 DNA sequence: TGTGCCAGCAGCTTAGATTCTAGACAAGAGACCCAGTACTTC. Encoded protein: CASSLDSRQETQYF.

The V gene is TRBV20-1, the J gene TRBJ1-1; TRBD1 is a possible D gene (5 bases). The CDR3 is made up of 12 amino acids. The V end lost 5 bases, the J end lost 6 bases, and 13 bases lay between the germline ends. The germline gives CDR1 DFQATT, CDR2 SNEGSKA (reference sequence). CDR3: CSAFRVVAEAFF. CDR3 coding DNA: TGCAGTGCTTTCAGGGTGGTAGCTGAAGCTTTCTTT.

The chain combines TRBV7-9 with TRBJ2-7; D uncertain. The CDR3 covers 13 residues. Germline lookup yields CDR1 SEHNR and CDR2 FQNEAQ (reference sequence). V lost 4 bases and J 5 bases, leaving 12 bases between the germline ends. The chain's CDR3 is CASSYAARNEQYF. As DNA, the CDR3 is TGTGCCAGCAGCTACGCAGCCCGGAACGAGCAGTACTTC. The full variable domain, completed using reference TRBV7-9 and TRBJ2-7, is DTGVSQNPRHKITKRGQNVTFRCDPISEHNRLYWYRQTLGQGPEFLTYFQNEAQLEKSRLLSDRFSAERPKGSFSTLEIQRTEQGDSAMYLCASSYAARNEQYFGPGTRLTVT.

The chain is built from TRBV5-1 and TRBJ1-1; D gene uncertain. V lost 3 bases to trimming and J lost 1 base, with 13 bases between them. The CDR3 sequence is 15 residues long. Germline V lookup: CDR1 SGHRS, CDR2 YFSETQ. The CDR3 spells CASSSYVVGNTEAFF. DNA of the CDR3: TGCGCCAGCAGCTCCTATGTCGTCGGGAACACTGAAGCTTTCTTT.

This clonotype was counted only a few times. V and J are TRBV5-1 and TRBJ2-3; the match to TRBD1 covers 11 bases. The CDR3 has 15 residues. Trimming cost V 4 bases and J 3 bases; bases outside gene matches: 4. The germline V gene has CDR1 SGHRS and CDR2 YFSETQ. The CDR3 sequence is CASSPDRGLTDTQYF. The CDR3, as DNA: TGCGCCAGCAGCCCGGACAGGGGGCTAACAGATACGCAGTATTTT.

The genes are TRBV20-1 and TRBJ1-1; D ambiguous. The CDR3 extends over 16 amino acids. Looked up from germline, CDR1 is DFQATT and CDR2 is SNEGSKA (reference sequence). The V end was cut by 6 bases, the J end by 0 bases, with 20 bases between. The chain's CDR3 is CSAPDVTRTVNTEAFF. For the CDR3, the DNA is TGCAGTGCCCCCGACGTAACAAGGACGGTGAACACTGAAGCTTTCTTT.

CDR3 sequence reads: CASRGRTGEETQYF. As DNA, the CDR3 is TGTGCCAGCAGGGGGAGGACAGGGGAAGAGACCCAGTACTTC. V gene TRBV6-1 combines with J gene TRBJ2-5, with TRBD1 matching over 9 bases. Trimming cost V 6 bases and J 3 bases; bases outside gene matches: 5. From germline, CDR1 is MNHNS and CDR2 SASEGT. This CDR3 comprises 14 residues.

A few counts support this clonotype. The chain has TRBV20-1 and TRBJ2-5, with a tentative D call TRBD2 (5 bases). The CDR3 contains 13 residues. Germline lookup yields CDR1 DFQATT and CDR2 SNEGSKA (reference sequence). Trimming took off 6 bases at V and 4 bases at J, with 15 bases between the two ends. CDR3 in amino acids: CSAKRAPGETQYF. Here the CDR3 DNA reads TGCAGTGCAAAGAGGGCACCCGGAGAGACCCAGTACTTC.

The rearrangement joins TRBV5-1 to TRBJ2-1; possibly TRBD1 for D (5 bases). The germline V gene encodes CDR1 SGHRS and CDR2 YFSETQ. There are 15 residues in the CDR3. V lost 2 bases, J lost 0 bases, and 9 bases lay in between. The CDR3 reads CASSLQVSSYNEQFF. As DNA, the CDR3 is TGCGCCAGCAGCTTACAGGTGAGCTCCTACAATGAGCAGTTCTTC.

The DNA of the CDR3 is TGTGCCAGCAGCCCCCCCCTGGGCCCAAGACAGGCGGAGCAGTACTTC. The encoded protein is CASSPPLGPRQAEQYF. The chain uses TRBV14 and TRBJ2-7, with a tentative D call TRBD1 (6 bases). The CDR3 covers 16 residues. Germline-derived CDR1 and CDR2 are SGHDN and FVKESK. V lost 4 bases and J lost 7, with 23 bases in between.

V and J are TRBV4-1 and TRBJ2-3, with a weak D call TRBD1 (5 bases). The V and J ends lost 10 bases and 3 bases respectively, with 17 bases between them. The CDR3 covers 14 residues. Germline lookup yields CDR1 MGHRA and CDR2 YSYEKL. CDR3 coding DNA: TGCGCCACCCGAATTGGGGCCTCGACAGATACGCAGTATTTT. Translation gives CATRIGASTDTQYF.

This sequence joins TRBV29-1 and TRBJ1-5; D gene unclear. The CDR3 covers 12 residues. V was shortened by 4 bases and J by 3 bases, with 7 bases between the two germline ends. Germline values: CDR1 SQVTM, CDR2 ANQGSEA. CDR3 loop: CSVAPDNQPQHF. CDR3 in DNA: TGCAGCGTTGCCCCCGACAATCAGCCCCAGCATTTT.

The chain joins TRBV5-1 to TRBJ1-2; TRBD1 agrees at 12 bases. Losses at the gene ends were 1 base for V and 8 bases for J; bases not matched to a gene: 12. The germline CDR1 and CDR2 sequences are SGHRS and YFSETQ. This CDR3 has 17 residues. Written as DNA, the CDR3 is TGCGCCAGCAGCTTGTCAACCCCGGGACAGGGGGCGCGGGGCTACACCTTC. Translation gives CASSLSTPGQGARGYTF. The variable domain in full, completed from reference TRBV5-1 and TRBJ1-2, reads KAGVTQTPRYLIKTRGQQVTLSCSPISGHRSVSWYQQTPGQGLQFLFEYFSETQRNKGNFPGRFSGRQFSNSRSEMNVSTLELGDSALYLCASSLSTPGQGARGYTFGSGTRLTVV.

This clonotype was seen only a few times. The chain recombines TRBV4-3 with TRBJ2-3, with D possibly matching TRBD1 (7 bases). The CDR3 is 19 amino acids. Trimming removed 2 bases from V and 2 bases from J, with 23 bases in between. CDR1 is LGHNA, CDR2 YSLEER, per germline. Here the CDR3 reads CASSQTPAGGRGLTDTQYF. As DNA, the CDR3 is TGCGCCAGCAGCCAAACACCTGCAGGGGGGAGAGGCCTCACAGATACGCAGTATTTT.

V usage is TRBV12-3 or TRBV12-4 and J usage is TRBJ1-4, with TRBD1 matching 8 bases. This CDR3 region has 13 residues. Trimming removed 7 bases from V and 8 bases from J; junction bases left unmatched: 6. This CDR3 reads CASNGRGLEKLFF. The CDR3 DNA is TGTGCCAGCAATGGCAGGGGGCTGGAAAAACTGTTTTTT.

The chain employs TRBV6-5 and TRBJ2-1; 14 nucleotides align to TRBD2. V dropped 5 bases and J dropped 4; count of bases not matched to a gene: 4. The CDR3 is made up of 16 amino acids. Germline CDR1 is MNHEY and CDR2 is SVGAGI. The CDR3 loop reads CASSGTSGGVYNEQFF. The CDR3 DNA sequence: TGTGCCAGCAGTGGGACTAGCGGGGGCGTTTACAATGAGCAGTTCTTC.

CDR3 sequence: CSASKGRAGADTGELFF. CDR3 nucleotide sequence: TGCAGTGCTAGTAAAGGTCGAGCGGGGGCCGACACCGGGGAGCTGTTTTTT. The chain couples TRBV20-1 to TRBJ2-2; 8 nucleotides align to TRBD2. The CDR3 contains 17 residues. Germline V gene data show CDR1 as DFQATT and CDR2 as SNEGSKA (reference sequence). V trimming: 3 bases; J trimming: 3 bases; junction bases outside the gene matches: 12.

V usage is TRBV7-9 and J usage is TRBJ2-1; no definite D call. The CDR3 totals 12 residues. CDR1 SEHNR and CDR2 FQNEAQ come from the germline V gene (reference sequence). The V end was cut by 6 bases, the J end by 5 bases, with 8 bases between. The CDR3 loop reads CASSFLDNEQFF. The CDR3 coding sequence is TGTGCCAGCAGTTTTCTTGACAATGAGCAGTTCTTC.

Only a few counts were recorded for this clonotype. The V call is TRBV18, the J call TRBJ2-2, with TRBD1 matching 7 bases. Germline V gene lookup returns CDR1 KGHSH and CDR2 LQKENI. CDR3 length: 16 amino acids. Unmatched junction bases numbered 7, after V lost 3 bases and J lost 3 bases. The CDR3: CASSPPRGPYTGELFF. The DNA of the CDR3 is TGTGCCAGCTCACCCCCGAGGGGGCCGTACACCGGGGAGCTGTTTTTT. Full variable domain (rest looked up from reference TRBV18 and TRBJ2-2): NAGVMQNPRHLVRRRGQEARLRCSPMKGHSHVYWYRQLPEEGLKFMVYLQKENIIDESGMPKERFSAEFPKEGPSILRIQQVVRGDSAAYFCASSPPRGPYTGELFFGEGSRLTVL.

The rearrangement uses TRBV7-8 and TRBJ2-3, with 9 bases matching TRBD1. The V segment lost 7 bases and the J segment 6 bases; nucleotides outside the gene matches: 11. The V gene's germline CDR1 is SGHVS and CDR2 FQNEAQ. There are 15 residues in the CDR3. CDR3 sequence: CASIGVRTGDDTQYF. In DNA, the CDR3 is TGTGCCAGCATCGGCGTGAGGACAGGGGATGATACGCAGTATTTT.

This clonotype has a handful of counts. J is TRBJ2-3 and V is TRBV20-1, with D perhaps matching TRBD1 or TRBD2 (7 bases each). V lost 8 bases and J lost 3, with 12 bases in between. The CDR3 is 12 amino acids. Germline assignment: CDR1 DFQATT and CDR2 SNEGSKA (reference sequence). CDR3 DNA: TGCAGTACCCAGGGGGGGACAGATACGCAGTATTTT. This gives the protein CSTQGGTDTQYF.

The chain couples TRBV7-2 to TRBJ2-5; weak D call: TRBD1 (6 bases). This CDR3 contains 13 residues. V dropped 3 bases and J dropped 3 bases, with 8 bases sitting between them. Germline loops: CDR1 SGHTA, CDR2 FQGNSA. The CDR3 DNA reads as TGTGCCAGCAGCTTCCGACAGGAAGAGACCCAGTACTTC. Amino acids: CASSFRQEETQYF.

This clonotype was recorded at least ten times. Written as DNA, the CDR3 is TGTGCCAGCAGCTTGACCGATGGGGGGGCGGATACGCAGTATTTT. Residues: CASSLTDGGADTQYF. This chain connects TRBV7-3 to TRBJ2-3, with D tentatively TRBD2 (7 bases). The CDR3 is 15 residues long. Germline V gene sequence: CDR1 SGHTA, CDR2 FQGTGA. Trimming took 3 bases from V and 6 from J, leaving 16 bases between them. The complete variable domain, with remaining parts taken from reference TRBV7-3 and TRBJ2-3, reads GAGVSQTPSNKVTEKGKYVELRCDPISGHTALYWYRQSLGQGPEFLIYFQGTGAADDSGLPNDRFFAVRPEGSVSTLKIQRTERGDSAVYLCASSLTDGGADTQYFGPGTRLTVL.

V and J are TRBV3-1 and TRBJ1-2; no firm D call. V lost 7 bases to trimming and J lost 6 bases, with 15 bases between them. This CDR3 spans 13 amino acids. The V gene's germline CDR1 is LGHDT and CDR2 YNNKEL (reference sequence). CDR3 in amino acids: CASTQRPFDGYTF. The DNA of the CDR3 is TGTGCCAGCACCCAGCGGCCGTTCGATGGCTACACCTTC.

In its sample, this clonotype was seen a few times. The CDR3 is CASSLRKGGVEKLFF. DNA of the CDR3: TGTGCCAGCAGTTTACGAAAGGGGGGAGTTGAAAAACTGTTTTTT. This chain joins TRBV28 and TRBJ1-4; D might be TRBD1 (6 bases). The CDR3 is 15 residues long. Deletions cut 2 bases from V and 7 bases from J, with 14 bases between. Germline CDR1 and CDR2: MDHEN and SYDVKM.

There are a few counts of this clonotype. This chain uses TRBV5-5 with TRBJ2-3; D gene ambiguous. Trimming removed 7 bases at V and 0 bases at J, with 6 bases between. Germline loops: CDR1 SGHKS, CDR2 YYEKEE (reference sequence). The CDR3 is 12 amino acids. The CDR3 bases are TGTGCCAGCCATCCTAGCACAGATACGCAGTATTTT. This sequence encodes CASHPSTDTQYF.

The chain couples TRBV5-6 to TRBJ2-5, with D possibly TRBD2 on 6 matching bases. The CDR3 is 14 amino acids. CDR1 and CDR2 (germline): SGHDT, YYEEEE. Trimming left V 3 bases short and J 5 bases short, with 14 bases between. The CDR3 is CASSSWGGEETQYF. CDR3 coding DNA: TGTGCCAGCAGCTCCTGGGGCGGGGAGGAGACCCAGTACTTC.